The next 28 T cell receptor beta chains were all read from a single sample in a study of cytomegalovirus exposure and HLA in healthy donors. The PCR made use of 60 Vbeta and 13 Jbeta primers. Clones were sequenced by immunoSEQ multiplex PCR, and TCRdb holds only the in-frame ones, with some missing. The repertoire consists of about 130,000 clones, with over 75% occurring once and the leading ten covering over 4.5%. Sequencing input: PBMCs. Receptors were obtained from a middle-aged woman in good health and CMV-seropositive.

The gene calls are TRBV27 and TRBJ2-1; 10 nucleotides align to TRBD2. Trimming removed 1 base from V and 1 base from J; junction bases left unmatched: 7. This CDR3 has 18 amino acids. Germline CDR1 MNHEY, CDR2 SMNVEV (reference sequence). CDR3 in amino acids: CASSLFGTSVGSYNEQFF. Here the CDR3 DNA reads TGTGCCAGCAGTTTATTTGGGACTAGCGTGGGGTCCTACAATGAGCAGTTCTTC.

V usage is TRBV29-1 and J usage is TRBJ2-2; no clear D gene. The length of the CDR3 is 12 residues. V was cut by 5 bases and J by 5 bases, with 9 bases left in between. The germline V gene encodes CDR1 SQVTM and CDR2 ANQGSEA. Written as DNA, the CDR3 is TGCAGCGTTAACAAGGAGACCGGGGAGCTGTTTTTT. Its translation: CSVNKETGELFF.

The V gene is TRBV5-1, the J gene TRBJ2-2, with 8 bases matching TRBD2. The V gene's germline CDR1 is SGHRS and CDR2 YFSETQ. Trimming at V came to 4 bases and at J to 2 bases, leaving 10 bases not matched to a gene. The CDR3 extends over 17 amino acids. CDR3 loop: CASSKTSDSANTGELFF. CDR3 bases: TGCGCCAGCAGCAAGACTAGCGACTCCGCCAACACCGGGGAGCTGTTTTTT.

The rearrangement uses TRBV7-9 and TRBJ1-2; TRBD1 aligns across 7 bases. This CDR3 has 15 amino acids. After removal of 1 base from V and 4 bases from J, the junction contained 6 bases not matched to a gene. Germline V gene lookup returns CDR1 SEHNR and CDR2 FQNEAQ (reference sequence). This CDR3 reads CASSLGPGGTYGYTF. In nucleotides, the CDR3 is TGTGCCAGCAGCTTAGGCCCAGGGGGGACCTATGGCTACACCTTC.

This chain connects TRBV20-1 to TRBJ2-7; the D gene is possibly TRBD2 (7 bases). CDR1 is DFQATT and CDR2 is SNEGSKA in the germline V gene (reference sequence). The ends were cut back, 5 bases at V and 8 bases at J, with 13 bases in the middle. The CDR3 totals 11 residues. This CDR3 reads CSAPRGLQQYF. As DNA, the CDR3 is TGCAGTGCTCCGCGGGGGCTTCAGCAGTACTTC.

CDR3 in DNA: TGTGCCAGCAGCTTTGAGGGACAGGGACGGATCGGCAATCAGCCCCAGCATTTT. Its translation: CASSFEGQGRIGNQPQHF. The chain uses TRBV7-9 and TRBJ1-5, with 9 bases fitting TRBD1. The length of the CDR3 is 18 residues. The germline gives CDR1 SEHNR, CDR2 FQNEAQ (reference sequence). J was trimmed by 2 bases and V by 3 bases; bases with no gene match: 11.

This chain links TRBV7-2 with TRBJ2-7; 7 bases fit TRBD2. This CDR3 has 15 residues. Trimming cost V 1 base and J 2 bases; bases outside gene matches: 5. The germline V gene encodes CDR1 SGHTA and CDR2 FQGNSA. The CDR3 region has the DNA TGTGCCAGCAGCTTAGACGCTAGCGGAACCTACGAGCAGTACTTC. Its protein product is CASSLDASGTYEQYF.

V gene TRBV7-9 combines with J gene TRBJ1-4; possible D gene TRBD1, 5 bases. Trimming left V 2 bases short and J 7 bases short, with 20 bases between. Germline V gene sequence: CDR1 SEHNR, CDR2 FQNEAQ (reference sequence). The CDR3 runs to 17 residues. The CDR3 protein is CASSLSLDTGRSEKLFF. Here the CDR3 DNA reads TGTGCCAGCAGCTTATCTCTGGACACCGGGAGAAGTGAAAAACTGTTTTTT.

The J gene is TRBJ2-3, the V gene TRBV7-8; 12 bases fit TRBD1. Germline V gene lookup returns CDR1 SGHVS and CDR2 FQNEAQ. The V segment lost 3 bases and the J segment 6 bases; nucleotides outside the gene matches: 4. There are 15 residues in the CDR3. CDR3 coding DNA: TGTGCCAGCAGCTTCCGGGACAGGGGGCTTGATACGCAGTATTTT. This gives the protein CASSFRDRGLDTQYF.

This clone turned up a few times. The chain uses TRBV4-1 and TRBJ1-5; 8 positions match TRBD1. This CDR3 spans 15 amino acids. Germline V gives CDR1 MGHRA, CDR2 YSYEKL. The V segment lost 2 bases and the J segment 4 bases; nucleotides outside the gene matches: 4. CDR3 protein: CASSQKTGVNQPQHF. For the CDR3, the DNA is TGCGCCAGCAGCCAAAAGACAGGGGTAAATCAGCCCCAGCATTTT.

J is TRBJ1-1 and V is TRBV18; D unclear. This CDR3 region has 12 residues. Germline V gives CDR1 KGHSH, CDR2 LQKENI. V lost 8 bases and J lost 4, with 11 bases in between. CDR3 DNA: TGTGCCAGCCAAATGGACTTCACTGAAGCTTTCTTT. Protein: CASQMDFTEAFF. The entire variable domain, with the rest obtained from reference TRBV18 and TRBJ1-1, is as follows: NAGVMQNPRHLVRRRGQEARLRCSPMKGHSHVYWYRQLPEEGLKFMVYLQKENIIDESGMPKERFSAEFPKEGPSILRIQQVVRGDSAAYFCASQMDFTEAFFGQGTRLTVV.

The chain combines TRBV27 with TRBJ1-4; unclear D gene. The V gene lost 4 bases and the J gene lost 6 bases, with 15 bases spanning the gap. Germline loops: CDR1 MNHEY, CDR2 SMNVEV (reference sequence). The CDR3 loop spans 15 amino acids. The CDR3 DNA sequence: TGTGCCAGCAGTTCCGTCGGGTTTATGGATGAAAAACTGTTTTTT. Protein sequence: CASSSVGFMDEKLFF.

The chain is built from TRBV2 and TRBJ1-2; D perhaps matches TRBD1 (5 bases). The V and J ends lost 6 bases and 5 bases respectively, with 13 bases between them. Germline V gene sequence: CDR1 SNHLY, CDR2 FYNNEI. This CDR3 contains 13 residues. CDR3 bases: TGTGCCAGCAGAGGGGACGGGAGATATGGCTACACCTTC. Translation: CASRGDGRYGYTF.

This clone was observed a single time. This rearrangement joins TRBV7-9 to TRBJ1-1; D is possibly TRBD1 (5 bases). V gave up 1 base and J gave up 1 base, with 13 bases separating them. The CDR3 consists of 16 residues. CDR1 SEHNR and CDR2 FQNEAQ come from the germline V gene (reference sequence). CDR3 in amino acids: CASSLGGGVTNTEAFF. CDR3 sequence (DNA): TGTGCCAGCAGCTTAGGAGGAGGGGTCACGAACACTGAAGCTTTCTTT.

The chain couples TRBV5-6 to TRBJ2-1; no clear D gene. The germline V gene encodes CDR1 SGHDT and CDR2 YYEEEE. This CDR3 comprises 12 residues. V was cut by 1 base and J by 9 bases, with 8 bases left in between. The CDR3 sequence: CASSLWQSEQFF. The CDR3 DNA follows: TGTGCCAGCAGCTTGTGGCAAAGTGAGCAGTTCTTC.

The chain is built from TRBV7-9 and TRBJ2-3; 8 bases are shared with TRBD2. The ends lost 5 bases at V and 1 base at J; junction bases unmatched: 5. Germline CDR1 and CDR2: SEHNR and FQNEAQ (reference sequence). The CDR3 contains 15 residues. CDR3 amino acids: CASSVSGIGTDTQYF. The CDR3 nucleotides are TGTGCCAGCAGCGTTAGCGGGATTGGCACAGATACGCAGTATTTT. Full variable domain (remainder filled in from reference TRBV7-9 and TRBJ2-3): DTGVSQNPRHKITKRGQNVTFRCDPISEHNRLYWYRQTLGQGPEFLTYFQNEAQLEKSRLLSDRFSAERPKGSFSTLEIQRTEQGDSAMYLCASSVSGIGTDTQYFGPGTRLTVL.

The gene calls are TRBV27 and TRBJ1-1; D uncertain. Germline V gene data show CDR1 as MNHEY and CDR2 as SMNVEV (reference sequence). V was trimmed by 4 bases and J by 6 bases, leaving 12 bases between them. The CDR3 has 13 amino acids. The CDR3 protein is CASSSRPGSEAFF. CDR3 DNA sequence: TGTGCCAGCAGTTCCAGACCGGGGTCTGAAGCTTTCTTT.

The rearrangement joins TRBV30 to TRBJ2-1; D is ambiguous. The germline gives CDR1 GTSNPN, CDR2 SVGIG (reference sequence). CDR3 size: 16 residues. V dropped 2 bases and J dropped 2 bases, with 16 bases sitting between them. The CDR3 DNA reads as TGTGCCTGGAGTCTATACACAACGGCGGCCTACAATGAGCAGTTCTTC. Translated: CAWSLYTTAAYNEQFF.

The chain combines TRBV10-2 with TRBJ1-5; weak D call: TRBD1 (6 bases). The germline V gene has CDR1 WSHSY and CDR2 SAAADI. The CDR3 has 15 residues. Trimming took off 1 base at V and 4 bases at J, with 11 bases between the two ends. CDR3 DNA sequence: TGCGCCAGCAGTGAGTTGGACAGCGATAATCAGCCCCAGCATTTT. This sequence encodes CASSELDSDNQPQHF.

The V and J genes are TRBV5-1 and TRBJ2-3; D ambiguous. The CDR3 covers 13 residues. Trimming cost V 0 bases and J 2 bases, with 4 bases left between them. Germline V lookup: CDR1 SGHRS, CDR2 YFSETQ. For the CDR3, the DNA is TGCGCCAGCAGCTTGGTACACACAGATACGCAGTATTTT. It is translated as CASSLVHTDTQYF.

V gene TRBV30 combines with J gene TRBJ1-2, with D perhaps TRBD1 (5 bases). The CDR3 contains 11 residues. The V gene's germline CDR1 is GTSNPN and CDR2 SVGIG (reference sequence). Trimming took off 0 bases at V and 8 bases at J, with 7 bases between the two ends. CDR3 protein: CAWSVRGGYTF. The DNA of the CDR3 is TGTGCCTGGAGTGTACGGGGGGGCTACACCTTC.

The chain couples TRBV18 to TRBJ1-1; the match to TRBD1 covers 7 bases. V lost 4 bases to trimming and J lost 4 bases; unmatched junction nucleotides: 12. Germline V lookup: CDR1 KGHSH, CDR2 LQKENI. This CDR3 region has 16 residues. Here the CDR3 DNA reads TGTGCCAGCTCACAGAAGACAGGGACCGGGGTCACTGAAGCTTTCTTT. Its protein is CASSQKTGTGVTEAFF.

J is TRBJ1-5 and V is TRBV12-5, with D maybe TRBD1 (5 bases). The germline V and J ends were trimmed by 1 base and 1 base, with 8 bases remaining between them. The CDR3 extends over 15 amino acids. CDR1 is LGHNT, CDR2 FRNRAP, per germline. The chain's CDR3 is CASGLGQGSNQPQHF. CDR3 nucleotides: TGTGCTAGTGGTTTGGGGCAGGGCAGCAATCAGCCCCAGCATTTT.

The CDR3 nucleotides are TGCGCCAGCAGCCGAGAAATGGAGGCCAGCTACGAGCAGTACTTC. Translated, it gives CASSREMEASYEQYF. J is TRBJ2-7 and V is TRBV4-1; D might be TRBD2 (5 bases). The CDR3 spans 15 residues. Germline loops: CDR1 MGHRA, CDR2 YSYEKL. The V end was cut by 4 bases, the J end by 3 bases, with 16 bases between.

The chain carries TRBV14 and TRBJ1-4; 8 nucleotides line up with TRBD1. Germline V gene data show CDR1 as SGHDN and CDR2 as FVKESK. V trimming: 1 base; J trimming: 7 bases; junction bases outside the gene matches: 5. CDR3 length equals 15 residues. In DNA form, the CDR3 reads TGTGCCAGCAGCCAAGGGGGACAGGCCATTGAAAAACTGTTTTTT. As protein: CASSQGGQAIEKLFF. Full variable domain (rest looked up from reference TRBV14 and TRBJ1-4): EAGVTQFPSHSVIEKGQTVTLRCDPISGHDNLYWYRRVMGKEIKFLLHFVKESKQDESGMPNNRFLAERTGGTYSTLKVQPAELEDSGVYFCASSQGGQAIEKLFFGSGTQLSVL.

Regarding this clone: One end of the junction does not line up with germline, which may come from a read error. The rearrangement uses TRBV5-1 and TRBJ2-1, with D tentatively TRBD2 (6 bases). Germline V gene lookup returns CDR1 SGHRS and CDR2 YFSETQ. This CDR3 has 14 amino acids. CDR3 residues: CASSLGDFYNGQFF. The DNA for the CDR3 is TGCGCCAGCAGCTTGGGGGACTTTTACAATGGGCAGTTCTTC.

The CDR3 DNA is TGCGCCAGCAGCCAGGAACCAGGGGTGAACACTGAAGCTTTCTTT. Protein: CASSQEPGVNTEAFF. The rearrangement links TRBV4-1 to TRBJ1-1; D may be TRBD1 (6 bases). Trimming pared 3 bases from V and 0 bases from J, leaving 11 bases between. Germline values: CDR1 MGHRA, CDR2 YSYEKL. CDR3 length: 15 amino acids.

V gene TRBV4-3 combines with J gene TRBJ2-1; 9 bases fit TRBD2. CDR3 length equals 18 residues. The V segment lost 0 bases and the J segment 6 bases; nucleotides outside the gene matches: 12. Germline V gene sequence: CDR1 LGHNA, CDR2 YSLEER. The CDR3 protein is CASSQDKSGRMRGNEQFF. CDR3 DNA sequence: TGCGCCAGCAGCCAAGATAAGAGCGGGAGGATGCGGGGCAATGAGCAGTTCTTC.